This T cell receptor beta chain was found in a study of T cell repertoires in cytomegalovirus infection (dated by TCRdb to the late 2010s). For the wider study: Because public TCR beta signatures pointed to carriage of CMV infection together with the matching HLA type, the HLA type of each donor mattered for the analysis.

The investigation overall reported the following: Carriers of CMV infection plus the relevant HLA type were discriminated by the cumulative frequency of public TCR beta family members in the study cohort and in an independent 352-donor cohort. The ex vivo response was dominated by HLA-C-restricted CMV-specific TCR beta clonotypes, which also provided the single most frequent clonotype in two of eight donors.

Of note for this clonotype: No cognate antigen has been identified for it. Base qualities were left out, and no much larger clone turns up one base away.

TCRdb shows the sequencer as Illumina HiSeq 1500. The public sequencing data were trimmed at Q25 with fastp and processed into clonotypes with MiXCR by TCRdb, which kept only in-frame beta chains. One record per CDR3 amino acid sequence lists the most common genes and DNA. The sample table holds 170,000 or so distinct CDR3 sequences, of which approximately 18% were seen once. The top ten hold almost 25% of the sample. CDR1 SEHNR and CDR2 FQNEAQ are derived from the germline V gene (reference sequence). Including the terminal cysteine and phenylalanine, the CDR3 comprises 13 residues. Just the 39-base CDR3 DNA is kept, in frame starting at base 1. V loses 4 bases of germline sequence and J loses 3 bases, and the interval between the two ends is 9 bases.

The sequenced sample was CD8+ T cells from PBMCs. The chain couples TRBV7-9 to TRBJ1-2; the D gene assignment is ambiguous. The receptor comes from a human donor in good health (CMV status not recorded). Some clones in this sample may be carry-over from other donors' samples. The CDR3 region reads CASSSPEDYGYTF. The sequenced DNA: TGTGCCAGCAGCTCGCCGGAAGACTATGGCTACACCTTC.